The next 24 T cell receptor beta chains were all read from a single sample in a study of blood T cell repertoires in COVID-19. Clones were sequenced by immunoSEQ multiplex PCR, and TCRdb holds only the in-frame ones, with some missing. The table includes more than 110,000 clones, 80% to 90% detected once. The sample consisted of PBMCs or T cells enriched from blood (not recorded which). Every receptor here comes from a man aged 50 or older who had recovered from COVID-19.

The V call is TRBV4-3, the J call TRBJ1-4; 7 bases map to TRBD1. J lost 6 bases, V lost 2 bases, and 3 bases had no gene match. The CDR3 loop spans 14 amino acids. Germline V lookup: CDR1 LGHNA, CDR2 YSLEER. This chain's CDR3 is CASSQFDRDEKLFF. In nucleotides, the CDR3 is TGCGCCAGCAGCCAATTCGACAGGGATGAAAAACTGTTTTTT.

The genes are TRBV7-2 and TRBJ1-5, with a weak D call TRBD1 (5 bases). Trimming shortened V by 2 bases and J by 11 bases, and 10 bases separated the two germline ends. CDR3 size: 12 residues. Germline CDR1 SGHTA, CDR2 FQGNSA. This chain's CDR3 is CASSLNPGAQHF. CDR3 nucleotides: TGTGCCAGCAGCTTAAACCCGGGGGCCCAGCATTTT.

CDR3 residues: CASSPAGATYGYTF. CDR3 sequence (DNA): TGTGCCAGCAGCCCAGCAGGGGCGACCTATGGCTACACCTTC. The chain joins TRBV6-5 to TRBJ1-2; maybe TRBD1 (6 bases). CDR1 MNHEY and CDR2 SVGAGI come from the germline V gene. The CDR3 extends over 14 amino acids. V shed 6 bases and J shed 4 bases, with 15 bases lying between them.

Note on this clone: The same CDR3 can be traced to other DNA sequences in this sample. CDR3 loop: CASSPGQGGETQYF. CDR3 DNA: TGTGCCAGCTCACCAGGGCAGGGGGGAGAGACCCAGTACTTC. The J gene is TRBJ2-5, the V gene TRBV18; TRBD1 is a possible D gene (7 bases). The CDR3 covers 14 residues. CDR1 and CDR2 (germline): KGHSH, LQKENI. V was cut by 2 bases and J by 4 bases, with 11 bases left in between. Full variable domain (missing parts from reference TRBV18 and TRBJ2-5): NAGVMQNPRHLVRRRGQEARLRCSPMKGHSHVYWYRQLPEEGLKFMVYLQKENIIDESGMPKERFSAEFPKEGPSILRIQQVVRGDSAAYFCASSPGQGGETQYFGPGTRLLVL.

This clone was seen a handful of times. The chain uses TRBV2 and TRBJ2-2, with a tentative D call TRBD2 (5 bases). V dropped 6 bases and J dropped 4 bases, with 15 bases sitting between them. The CDR3 length is 15 residues. Germline V gene sequence: CDR1 SNHLY, CDR2 FYNNEI. CDR3 sequence reads: CASRALWTFTGELFF. The CDR3, as DNA: TGTGCCAGCAGGGCTCTTTGGACTTTCACCGGGGAGCTGTTTTTT. Full variable domain (rest looked up from reference TRBV2 and TRBJ2-2): EPEVTQTPSHQVTQMGQEVILRCVPISNHLYFYWYRQILGQKVEFLVSFYNNEISEKSEIFDDQFSVERPDGSNFTLKIRSTKLEDSAMYFCASRALWTFTGELFFGEGSRLTVL.

This chain uses TRBV19 with TRBJ1-2; TRBD1 is a possible D gene (5 bases). In germline, CDR1 is LNHDA, CDR2 SQIVND (reference sequence). V was clipped by 5 bases and J by 4 bases, with 11 bases between them. CDR3 length equals 13 residues. This CDR3 reads CASSPGRVYGYTF. CDR3 nucleotides: TGTGCCAGTAGTCCGGGCAGGGTCTATGGCTACACCTTC. Using reference TRBV19 and TRBJ1-2 for the parts outside the CDR3, the full variable domain is DGGITQSPKYLFRKEGQNVTLSCEQNLNHDAMYWYRQDPGQGLRLIYYSQIVNDFQKGDIAEGYSVSREKKESFPLTVTSAQKNPTAFYLCASSPGRVYGYTFGSGTRLTVV.

The chain is built from TRBV27 and TRBJ1-5; weak D call: TRBD1 (6 bases). The germline gives CDR1 MNHEY, CDR2 SMNVEV (reference sequence). The CDR3 sequence is 13 residues long. Trimming took 3 bases from V and 4 from J, leaving 7 bases between them. CDR3 nucleotide sequence: TGTGCCAGCAGTTTTCAGGGGAATCAGCCCCAGCATTTT. Amino acid sequence: CASSFQGNQPQHF.

The chain employs TRBV5-1 and TRBJ1-2; D perhaps matches TRBD1 (6 bases). Germline V gene sequence: CDR1 SGHRS, CDR2 YFSETQ. The V end was cut by 5 bases, the J end by 2 bases, with 10 bases between. There are 13 residues in the CDR3. The CDR3 loop is CASSLQGNYGYTF. The CDR3 nucleotides are TGCGCCAGCAGTCTACAGGGAAACTATGGCTACACCTTC.

This sequence joins TRBV5-1 and TRBJ2-1; 10 nucleotides agree with TRBD2. The CDR3 sequence is 17 residues long. The V and J ends lost 0 bases and 2 bases, in that order; junction bases with no gene match: 5. Looked up from germline, CDR1 is SGHRS and CDR2 is YFSETQ. The CDR3 sequence is CASSLGTSGNAYNEQFF. DNA for the CDR3: TGCGCCAGCAGCTTGGGAACTAGCGGGAACGCCTACAATGAGCAGTTCTTC.

The J gene is TRBJ2-2, the V gene TRBV5-6; D might be TRBD2 (6 bases). V gave up 0 bases and J gave up 2 bases, with 11 bases separating them. CDR1 SGHDT and CDR2 YYEEEE come from the germline V gene. The CDR3 runs 16 residues. In DNA form, the CDR3 reads TGTGCCAGCAGCTTGGCCGCTAGCGCCAACACCGGGGAGCTGTTTTTT. Its translation: CASSLAASANTGELFF.

The V call is TRBV2, the J call TRBJ2-1; 8 positions match TRBD1. The CDR3 sequence is 14 residues long. Germline V gene lookup returns CDR1 SNHLY and CDR2 FYNNEI. V shed 6 bases, J shed 7 bases, and the junction held 8 bases outside the gene matches. CDR3 sequence reads: CASSTQGAENEQFF. CDR3 bases: TGTGCCAGCAGCACTCAGGGGGCGGAGAATGAGCAGTTCTTC.

V is TRBV7-8 and J is TRBJ2-2, with 8 bases identical to TRBD1. Trimming at V came to 5 bases and at J to 7 bases, leaving 9 bases not matched to a gene. This CDR3 region has 15 residues. CDR1 and CDR2 from the germline V gene are SGHVS and FQNEAQ. CDR3: CASSLWTGTSGELFF. For the CDR3, the DNA is TGTGCCAGCAGCCTATGGACAGGGACGAGCGGGGAGCTGTTTTTT.

This clone showed up just once. The genes are TRBV7-2 and TRBJ2-1, with TRBD2 matching over 14 bases. Germline assignment: CDR1 SGHTA and CDR2 FQGNSA. Losses at the gene ends were 1 base for V and 14 bases for J; bases not matched to a gene: 10. CDR3 length equals 16 residues. The DNA of the CDR3 is TGTGCCAGCAGCTTAGTTGGGACTAGCGGGAGTAGGGTGGAGTTCTTC. It encodes CASSLVGTSGSRVEFF.

The chain combines TRBV28 with TRBJ2-3; the match to TRBD2 covers 10 bases. V lost 0 bases, J lost 3 bases, and 9 bases stayed unmatched. This CDR3 is built from 18 residues. Germline CDR1 and CDR2: MDHEN and SYDVKM. The CDR3 here is CASSLWAASGSGTDTQYF. Written as DNA, the CDR3 is TGTGCCAGCAGTTTATGGGCGGCTAGCGGGAGTGGGACAGATACGCAGTATTTT.

V and J are TRBV24-1 and TRBJ2-1; TRBD2 matches 8 bases. The trim removed 0 bases at V and 14 bases at J, leaving 8 bases unmatched. Germline CDR1 is KGHDR and CDR2 is SFDVKD. This CDR3 contains 14 residues. CDR3 in DNA: TGTGCCACCAGTGATTTGAATCTCGGGACTAGGAAGTTCTTC. The encoded protein is CATSDLNLGTRKFF.

The V call is TRBV4-2, the J call TRBJ1-5, with a possible D match to TRBD1 (6 bases). CDR3 size: 16 residues. CDR1 and CDR2 from the germline V gene are LGHNA and YNFKEQ. Deletions cut 5 bases from V and 0 bases from J, with 14 bases between. Here the CDR3 reads CASSSQTGFSNQPQHF. CDR3 coding DNA: TGTGCCAGCAGCTCACAGACAGGTTTTAGCAATCAGCCCCAGCATTTT.

The rearrangement links TRBV6-5 to TRBJ1-4; 7 positions match TRBD1. After removal of 7 bases from V and 7 bases from J, the junction contained 9 bases not matched to a gene. CDR1 is MNHEY and CDR2 is SVGAGI in the germline V gene. This CDR3 has 14 residues. The CDR3 nucleotides read TGTGCCAGCAACCCGCGACAGGGAGGTGAAAAACTGTTTTTT. Amino acids: CASNPRQGGEKLFF.

Only a few counts were recorded for this clone. The chain couples TRBV9 to TRBJ2-2; 10 bases map to TRBD2. The CDR3 sequence is 16 residues long. Germline assignment: CDR1 SGDLS and CDR2 YYNGEE. V dropped 4 bases and J dropped 5; count of bases not matched to a gene: 8. The CDR3 region is CASSPRAGGRTGELFF. In nucleotides, the CDR3 is TGTGCCAGCAGCCCGCGAGCGGGGGGGAGAACCGGGGAGCTGTTTTTT.

This clone was seen once. This chain links TRBV14 with TRBJ2-5; unclear D gene. Germline V gives CDR1 SGHDN, CDR2 FVKESK. The CDR3 has 16 residues. V lost 0 bases to trimming and J lost 1 base, with 12 bases between them. This CDR3 reads CASSQDNQPGQETQYF. The CDR3 region has the DNA TGTGCCAGCAGCCAAGATAATCAGCCAGGCCAAGAGACCCAGTACTTC.

Written as DNA, the CDR3 is TGTGCCAGCAGCCCACTCAGGTACAGTGGCTCCTACGAGCAGTACGTC. It encodes CASSPLRYSGSYEQYV. V usage is TRBV6-2 or TRBV6-3 and J usage is TRBJ2-7; no clear D gene. Trimming removed 6 bases at V and 0 bases at J, with 18 bases between. Per germline, CDR1 MNHEY and CDR2 SVGEGT. The CDR3 runs 16 residues.

The count of this clone is one. The chain employs TRBV5-4 and TRBJ1-4; 9 nucleotides agree with TRBD1. In germline, CDR1 is SGHNT, CDR2 YYREEE (reference sequence). This CDR3 contains 17 residues. Germline trimming cut 2 bases from V and 7 bases from J; bases unmatched to any gene: 12. The CDR3 region has the DNA TGTGCCAGCAGCTTAGCGGGGACAGGGTCAGTTGGTGAAAAACTGTTTTTT. Encoded protein: CASSLAGTGSVGEKLFF.

The chain joins TRBV5-1 to TRBJ2-7; 7 bases are shared with TRBD1. V shed 5 bases and J 6 bases; nucleotides not matched to a gene: 8. The germline V gene has CDR1 SGHRS and CDR2 YFSETQ. This CDR3 is 13 amino acids long. This CDR3 is CASRPTGFGEQYV. CDR3 DNA sequence: TGCGCCAGCAGACCGACAGGGTTCGGCGAGCAGTACGTC.

The chain recombines TRBV11-3 with TRBJ2-7; TRBD1 matches at 8 bases. CDR1 SGHNT and CDR2 YENEEA come from the germline V gene. CDR3 length equals 14 residues. V shed 5 bases, J shed 4 bases, and the junction held 7 bases outside the gene matches. CDR3 nucleotides: TGTGCCAGCAGCCTTCGACAGGGGAATTACGAGCAGTACTTC. This translates into CASSLRQGNYEQYF.

DNA of the CDR3: TGTGCCAGCAGAGAGGATATGGTCAGCTACGAGCAGTACTTC. Translation: CASREDMVSYEQYF. V and J are TRBV28 and TRBJ2-7; D remains ambiguous. Trimming stripped 6 bases from V and 3 bases from J, with 15 bases between. The CDR3 has 14 amino acids. Germline V lookup: CDR1 MDHEN, CDR2 SYDVKM. Filled out from reference TRBV28 and TRBJ2-7, the complete variable domain reads DVKVTQSSRYLVKRTGEKVFLECVQDMDHENMFWYRQDPGLGLRLIYFSYDVKMKEKGDIPEGYSVSREKKERFSLILESASTNQTSMYLCASREDMVSYEQYFGPGTRLTVT.